This T cell receptor (beta chain) was documented in a study of regulatory T cells in long-lasting Graves disease. Study at large: It was over 5 years of antithyroid drugs, with positive TSH receptor antibodies, that meant persistent Graves' disease.

Researchers made TCR beta libraries by using iRepertoire HTBI primers and running Arm-PCR on CDR3 regions. From the multiplex PCR reads, TCRdb called clonotypes with MiXCR, one entry per CDR3 protein. Found here are about 470,000 distinct CDR3 sequences, less than 25% of them singletons; the top ten hold over 7.5%. This sample's time point: persistent/refractory GD, antithyroid drugs over 5 years with positive TRAb. PBMC-derived RNA was used for the TCR library. Patient provenance is recorded as an endocrinology department in Xi'an, China. To note about this clonotype: What it binds is not known.

Findings of the study overall: New patients shared fewer public clonotypes (approximately 1,000) than persistent patients did (2,741). Those with persistent Graves' had less TCR diversity than newly diagnosed patients.

The CDR3 has 15 amino acids. Trimming cost V 2 bases and J 0 bases, with 8 bases left between them. The germline V gene encodes CDR1 MDHEN and CDR2 SYDVKM. The chain has TRBV28 and TRBJ1-5; D is uncertain. This receptor was identified in a female donor with Graves disease. The source was peripheral blood mononuclear cells (PBMCs), collected when the disease was refractory, from a patient treated with antithyroid drugs. The CDR3 is CASSLPFYSNQPQHF. CDR3 sequence (DNA): TGTGCCAGCAGTTTACCCTTTTATAGCAATCAGCCCCAGCATTTT. Full variable domain (outside the CDR3, taken from reference TRBV28 and TRBJ1-5): DVKVTQSSRYLVKRTGEKVFLECVQDMDHENMFWYRQDPGLGLRLIYFSYDVKMKEKGDIPEGYSVSREKKERFSLILESASTNQTSMYLCASSLPFYSNQPQHFGDGTRLSIL.